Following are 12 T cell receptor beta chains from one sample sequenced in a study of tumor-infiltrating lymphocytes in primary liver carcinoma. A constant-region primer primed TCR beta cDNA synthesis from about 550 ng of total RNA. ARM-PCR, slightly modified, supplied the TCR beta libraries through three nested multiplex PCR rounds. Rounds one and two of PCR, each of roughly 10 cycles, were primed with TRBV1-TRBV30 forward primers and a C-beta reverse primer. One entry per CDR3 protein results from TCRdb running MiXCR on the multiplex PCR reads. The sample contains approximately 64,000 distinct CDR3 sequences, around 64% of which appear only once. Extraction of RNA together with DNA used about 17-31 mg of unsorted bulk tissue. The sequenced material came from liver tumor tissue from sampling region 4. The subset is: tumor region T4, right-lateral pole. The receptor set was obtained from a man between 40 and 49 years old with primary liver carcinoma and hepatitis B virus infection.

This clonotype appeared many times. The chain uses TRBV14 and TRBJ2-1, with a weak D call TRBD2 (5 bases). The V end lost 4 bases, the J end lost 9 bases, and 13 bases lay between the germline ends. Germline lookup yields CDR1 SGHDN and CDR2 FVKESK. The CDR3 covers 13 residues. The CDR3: CASSPMTISEQFF. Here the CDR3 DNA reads TGTGCCAGCAGCCCAATGACTATAAGTGAGCAGTTCTTC.

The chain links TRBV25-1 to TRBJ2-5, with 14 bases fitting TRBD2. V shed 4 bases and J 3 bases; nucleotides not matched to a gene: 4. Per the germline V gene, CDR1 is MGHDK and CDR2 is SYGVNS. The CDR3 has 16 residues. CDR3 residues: CASSAGTSGSKETQYF. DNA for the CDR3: TGTGCCAGCAGTGCCGGGACTAGCGGGAGTAAAGAGACCCAGTACTTC.

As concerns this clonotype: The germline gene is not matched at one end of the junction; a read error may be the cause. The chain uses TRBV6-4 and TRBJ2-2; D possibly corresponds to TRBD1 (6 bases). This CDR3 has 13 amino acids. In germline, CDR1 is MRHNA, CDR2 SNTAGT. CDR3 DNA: TGTGTCAGCAGTGCGGAAGGGGCAGGGGAGATGTTTTTT. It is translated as CVSSAEGAGEMFF.

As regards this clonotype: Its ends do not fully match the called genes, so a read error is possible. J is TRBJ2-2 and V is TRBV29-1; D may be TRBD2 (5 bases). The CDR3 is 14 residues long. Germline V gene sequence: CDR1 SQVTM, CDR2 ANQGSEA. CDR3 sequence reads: CRVTLVANTGELSF. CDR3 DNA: TGCAGAGTTACACTAGTGGCTAACACCGGGGAGCTGTCTTTT.

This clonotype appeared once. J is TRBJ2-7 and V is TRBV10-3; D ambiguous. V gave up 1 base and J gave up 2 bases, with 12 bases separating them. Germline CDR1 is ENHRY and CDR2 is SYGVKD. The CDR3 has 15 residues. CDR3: CAISELSHQTYEQYF. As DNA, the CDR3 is TGTGCCATCAGTGAGTTGTCGCACCAAACCTACGAGCAGTACTTC.

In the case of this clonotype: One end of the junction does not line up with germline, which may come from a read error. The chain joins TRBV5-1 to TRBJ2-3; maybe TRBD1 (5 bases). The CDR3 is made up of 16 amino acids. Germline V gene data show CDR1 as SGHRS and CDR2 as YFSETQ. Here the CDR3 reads CASSLGSGRVPDTQYF. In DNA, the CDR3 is TGCGCCAGTAGCTTGGGCTCAGGGCGAGTTCCAGATACGCAGTATTTT.

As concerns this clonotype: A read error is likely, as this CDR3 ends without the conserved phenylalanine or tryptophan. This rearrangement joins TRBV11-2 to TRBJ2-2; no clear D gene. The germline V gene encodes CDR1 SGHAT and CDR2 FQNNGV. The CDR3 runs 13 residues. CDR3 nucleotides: TGTGTCAGCAGCCTGACGGACACCGGGGAGCTGTTTCTT. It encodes CVSSLTDTGELFL.

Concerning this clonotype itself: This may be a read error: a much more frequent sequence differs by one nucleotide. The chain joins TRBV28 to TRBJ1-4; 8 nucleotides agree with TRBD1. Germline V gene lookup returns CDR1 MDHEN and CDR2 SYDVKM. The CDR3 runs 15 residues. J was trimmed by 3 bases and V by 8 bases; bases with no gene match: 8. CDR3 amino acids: CASVSQGAANEKLFF. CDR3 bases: TGTGCCAGCGTAAGTCAGGGGGCGGCTAATGAAAAACTGTTTTTT.

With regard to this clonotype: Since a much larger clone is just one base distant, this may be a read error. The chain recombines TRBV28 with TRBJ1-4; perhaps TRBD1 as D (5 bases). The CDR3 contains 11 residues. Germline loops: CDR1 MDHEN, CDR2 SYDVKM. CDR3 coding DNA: TGTGTCAGCAGTTCCGGGGGAAAACTGTTTTTT. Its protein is CVSSSGGKLFF.

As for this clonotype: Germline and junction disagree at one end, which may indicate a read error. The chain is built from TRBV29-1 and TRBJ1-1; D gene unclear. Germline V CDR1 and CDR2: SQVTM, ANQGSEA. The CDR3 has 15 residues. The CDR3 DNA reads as TGCAGGGTTGAAGCGGGCTCGGGAATGAACACTGGAGCTTTCTTT. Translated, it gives CRVEAGSGMNTGAFF. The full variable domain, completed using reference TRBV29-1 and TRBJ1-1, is SAVISQKPSRDICQRGTSLTIQCQVDSQVTMMFWYRQQPGQSLTLIATANQGSEATYESGFVIDKFPISRPNLTFSTLTVSNMSPEDSSIYLCRVEAGSGMNTGAFFGQGTRLTVV.

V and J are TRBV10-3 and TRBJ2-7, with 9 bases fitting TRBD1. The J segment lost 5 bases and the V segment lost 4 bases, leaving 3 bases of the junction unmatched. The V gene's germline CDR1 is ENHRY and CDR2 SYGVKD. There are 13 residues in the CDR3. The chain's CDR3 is CAISGQGGHEQYF. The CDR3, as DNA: TGTGCCATCAGTGGACAGGGGGGCCACGAGCAGTACTTC.

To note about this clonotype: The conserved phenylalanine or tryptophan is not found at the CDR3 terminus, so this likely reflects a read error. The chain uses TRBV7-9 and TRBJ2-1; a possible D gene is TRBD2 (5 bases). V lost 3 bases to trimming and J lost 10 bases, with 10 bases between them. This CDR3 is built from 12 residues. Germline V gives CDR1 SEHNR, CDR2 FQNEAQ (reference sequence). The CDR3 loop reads CASSFWRWEQFL. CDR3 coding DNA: TGTGCCAGCAGCTTCTGGAGGTGGGAGCAGTTCCTC.